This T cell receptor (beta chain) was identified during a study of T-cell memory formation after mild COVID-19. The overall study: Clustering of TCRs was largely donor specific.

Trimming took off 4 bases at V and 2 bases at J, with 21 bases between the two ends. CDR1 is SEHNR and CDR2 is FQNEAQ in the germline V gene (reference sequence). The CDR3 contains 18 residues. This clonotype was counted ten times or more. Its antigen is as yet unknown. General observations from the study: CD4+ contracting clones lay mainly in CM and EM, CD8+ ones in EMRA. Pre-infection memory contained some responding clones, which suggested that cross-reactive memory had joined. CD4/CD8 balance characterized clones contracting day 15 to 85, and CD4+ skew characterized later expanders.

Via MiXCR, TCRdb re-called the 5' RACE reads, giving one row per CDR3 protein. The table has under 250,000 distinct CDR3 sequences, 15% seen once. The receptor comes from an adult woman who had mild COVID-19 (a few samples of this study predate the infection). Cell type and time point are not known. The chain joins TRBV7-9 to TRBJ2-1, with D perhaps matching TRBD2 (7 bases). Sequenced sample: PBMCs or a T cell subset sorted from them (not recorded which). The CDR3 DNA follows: TGTGCCAGCAGCTCTCTACCCCTCGCGGGGGCTACCTACAATGAGCAGTTCTTC. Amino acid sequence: CASSSLPLAGATYNEQFF.